This T cell receptor (beta chain) was obtained from a study of human T cells and chemical hapten exposure. Turning to the study itself: TCR yields differed between samples (mainly from small differences in pooled library volume). General study results and limits: TCRs above 1 in 1000 frequency did not change with DPC sensitization.

The CDR3 loop spans 16 amino acids. J was trimmed by 4 bases and V by 3 bases; bases with no gene match: 2. Germline V lookup: CDR1 LNHDA, CDR2 SQIVND (reference sequence). During construction of the library, unique molecular identifiers were attached to individual cDNA molecules for quantitative, reproducible TCR counting. How the authors handled the data: Sample TCR totals centred on a median of around 96,000, ranging roughly 20,000 to 700,000. TCRdb reprocessed the RACE reads via MiXCR and lists one record per CDR3 protein. The V and J calls and clone size are TCRdb's, not the authors'. The sample shows 25,000 to 35,000 distinct CDR3 sequences, about 7.7% of them seen only once. Time point in this sample: healthy volunteer bleed at 2 weeks. The authors extracted total RNA from unfractionated whole blood. Many counts were recorded for this clonotype. Its antigen is still unknown.

The TCR sequence derives from a human donor in good health. Some clones in this sample may be carry-over from other donors' samples. The gene calls are TRBV19 and TRBJ2-2; 13 bases are shared with TRBD2. The sequencing input was whole blood. CDR3 sequence reads: CASSMGLAGLTGELFF. The CDR3 nucleotides read TGTGCCAGTAGTATGGGACTAGCGGGGCTCACCGGGGAGCTGTTTTTT.